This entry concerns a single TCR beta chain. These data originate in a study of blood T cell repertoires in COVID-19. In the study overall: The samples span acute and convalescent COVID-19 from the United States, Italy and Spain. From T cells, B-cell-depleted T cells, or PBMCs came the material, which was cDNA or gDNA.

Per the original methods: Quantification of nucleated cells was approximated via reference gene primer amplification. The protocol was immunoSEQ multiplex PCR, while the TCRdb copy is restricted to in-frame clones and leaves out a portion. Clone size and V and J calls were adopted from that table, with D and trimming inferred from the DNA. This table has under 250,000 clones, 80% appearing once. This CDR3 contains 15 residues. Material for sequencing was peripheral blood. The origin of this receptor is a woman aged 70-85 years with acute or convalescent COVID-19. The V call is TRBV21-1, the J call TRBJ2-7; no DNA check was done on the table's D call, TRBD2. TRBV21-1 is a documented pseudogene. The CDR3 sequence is CASSKSPARSYEQYF. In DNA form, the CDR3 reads TGTGCCAGCAGCAAAAGCCCCGCCCGCTCCTACGAGCAGTACTTC.